Sequencing of this TCR beta chain was carried out in a study of T cell repertoires in cytomegalovirus infection (dated by TCRdb to between 2019 and 2020). Looking at the study overall: Alongside well-studied HLA-B-restricted epitopes, the peptide stimulations were aimed at recently identified HLA-C-restricted CMV epitopes, whose presentation resists viral immunomodulation. Because public TCR beta signatures pointed to carriage of CMV infection together with the matching HLA type, the HLA type of each donor mattered for the analysis.

This clonotype has more than one count but fewer than ten. It has no known antigen specificity. Base-call qualities are not available, and no considerably larger clone is one nucleotide away. V is shortened by 0 bases, J by 7 bases, and the region joining them spans 7 bases. CDR1 and CDR2, per the germline V gene (reference sequence), are LNHNV and YYDKDF. The CDR3 covers 13 residues, taking in both the cysteine and the phenylalanine. Of all the DNA, just the CDR3 is kept, 39 bases in frame from base 1. The reads were generated on an Illumina HiSeq 1500. The public reads were reanalyzed by TCRdb: fastp trimming at Q25, MiXCR alignment, in-frame beta chains only. Rows with one shared CDR3 protein collapse into an entry with the most common genes and DNA. This sample is represented by 65,000 to 85,000 distinct CDR3 sequences; under 30% of them were singletons. The biggest ten clones account for 59% of the sample.

Findings and caveats that apply to the study as a whole: The ex vivo response was dominated by HLA-C-restricted CMV-specific TCR beta clonotypes, which also provided the single most frequent clonotype in two of eight donors. In both this cohort and an independent approximately 350-donor cohort, the cumulative frequency of public TCR beta family members distinguished carriers of CMV infection plus the relevant HLA type.

The treatment or condition label here, explained by the study, means: in vitro stimulation with specific CMV peptide epitopes to enrich CMV-specific T cells. This sequence originates from a human donor in good health (CMV status not recorded). Some clones in this sample may be carry-over from other donors' samples. The chain was built from TRBV15 and TRBJ2-1; tentative D gene TRBD1, with 5 bases matching. This specimen consisted of CD8+ T cells from cultured PBMCs, obtained from culture after CMV antigen stimulation. The CDR3 region has the sequence CATSREKGNEQFF. In nucleotides, the sequence is TGTGCCACCAGCAGAGAAAAGGGGAATGAGCAGTTCTTC.